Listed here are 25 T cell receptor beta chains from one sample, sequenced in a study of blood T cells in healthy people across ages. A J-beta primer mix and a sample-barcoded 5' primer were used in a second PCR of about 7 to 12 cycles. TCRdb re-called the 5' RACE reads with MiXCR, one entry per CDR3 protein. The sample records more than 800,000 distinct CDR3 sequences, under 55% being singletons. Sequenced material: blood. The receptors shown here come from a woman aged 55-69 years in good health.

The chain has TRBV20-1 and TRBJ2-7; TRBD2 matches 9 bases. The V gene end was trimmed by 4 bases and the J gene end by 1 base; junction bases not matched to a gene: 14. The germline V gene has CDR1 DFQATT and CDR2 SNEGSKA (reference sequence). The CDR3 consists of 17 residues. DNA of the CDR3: TGCAGTGCTAATAGCGGGAGCTCTATACTTTCTTCCTACGAGCAGTACTTC. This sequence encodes CSANSGSSILSSYEQYF.

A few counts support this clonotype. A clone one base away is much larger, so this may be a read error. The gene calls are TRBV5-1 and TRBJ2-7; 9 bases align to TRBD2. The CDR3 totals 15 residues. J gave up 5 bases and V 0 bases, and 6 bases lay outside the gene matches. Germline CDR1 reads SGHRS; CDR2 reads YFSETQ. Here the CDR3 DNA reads TGCGCCAGCAGCTTGGCCGGGACTAGCTTCCACGAGCAGTACTTC. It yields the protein CASSLAGTSFHEQYF.

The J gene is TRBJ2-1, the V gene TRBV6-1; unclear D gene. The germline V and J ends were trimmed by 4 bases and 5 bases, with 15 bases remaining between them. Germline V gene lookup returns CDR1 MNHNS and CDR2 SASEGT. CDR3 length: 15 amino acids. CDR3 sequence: CASSVMPASNNEQFF. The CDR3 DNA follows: TGTGCCAGCAGTGTTATGCCAGCAAGCAACAATGAGCAGTTCTTC.

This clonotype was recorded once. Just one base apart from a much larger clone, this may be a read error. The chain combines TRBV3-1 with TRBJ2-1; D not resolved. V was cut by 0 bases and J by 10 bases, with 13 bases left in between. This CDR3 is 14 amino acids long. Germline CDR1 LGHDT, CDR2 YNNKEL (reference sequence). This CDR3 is CASSQEGIFYEQFF. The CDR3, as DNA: TGTGCCAGCAGCCAAGAGGGCATCTTCTACGAGCAGTTCTTC.

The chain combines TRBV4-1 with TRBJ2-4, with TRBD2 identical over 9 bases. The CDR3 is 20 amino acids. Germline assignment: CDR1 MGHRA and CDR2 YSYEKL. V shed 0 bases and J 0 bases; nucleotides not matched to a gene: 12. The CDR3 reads CASSQDWGLAGILAKNIQYF. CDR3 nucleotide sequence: TGCGCCAGCAGCCAAGATTGGGGGCTAGCGGGAATACTAGCCAAAAACATTCAGTACTTC.

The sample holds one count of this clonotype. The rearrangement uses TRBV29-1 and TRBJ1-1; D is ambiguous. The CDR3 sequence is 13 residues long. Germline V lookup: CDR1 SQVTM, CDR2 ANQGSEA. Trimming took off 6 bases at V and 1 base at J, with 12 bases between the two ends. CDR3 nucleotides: TGCAGCGTGTACTCTAGGGCGAACACTGAAGCTTTCTTT. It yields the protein CSVYSRANTEAFF.

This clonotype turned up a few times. CDR3 sequence reads: CASSSGGGLNIYGYTF. CDR3 nucleotides: TGCGCCAGCAGCTCAGGGGGGGGACTAAATATCTATGGCTACACCTTC. The chain couples TRBV5-1 to TRBJ1-2; 7 bases map to TRBD1. The CDR3 is made up of 16 amino acids. CDR1 and CDR2 from the germline V gene are SGHRS and YFSETQ. Losses at the gene ends were 3 bases for V and 4 bases for J; bases not matched to a gene: 12.

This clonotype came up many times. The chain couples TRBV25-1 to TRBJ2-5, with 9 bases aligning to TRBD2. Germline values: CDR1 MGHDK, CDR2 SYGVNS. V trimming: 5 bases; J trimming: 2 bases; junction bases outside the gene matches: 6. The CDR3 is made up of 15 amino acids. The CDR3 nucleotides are TGTGCCAGCAGTCGGTTGACTAGCGGTCAAGAGACCCAGTACTTC. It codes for CASSRLTSGQETQYF.

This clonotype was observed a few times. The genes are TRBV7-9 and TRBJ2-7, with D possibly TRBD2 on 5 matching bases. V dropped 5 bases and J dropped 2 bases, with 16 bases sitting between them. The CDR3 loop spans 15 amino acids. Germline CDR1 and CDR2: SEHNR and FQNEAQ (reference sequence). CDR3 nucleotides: TGTGCCAGCAGCCACATCGCGGGCTGGGCCTACGAGCAGTACTTC. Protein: CASSHIAGWAYEQYF.

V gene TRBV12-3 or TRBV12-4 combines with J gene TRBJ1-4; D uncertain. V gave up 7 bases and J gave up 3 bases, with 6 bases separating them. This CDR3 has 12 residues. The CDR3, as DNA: TGTGCCAGCACAGTCTCTAATGAAAAACTGTTTTTT. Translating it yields CASTVSNEKLFF.

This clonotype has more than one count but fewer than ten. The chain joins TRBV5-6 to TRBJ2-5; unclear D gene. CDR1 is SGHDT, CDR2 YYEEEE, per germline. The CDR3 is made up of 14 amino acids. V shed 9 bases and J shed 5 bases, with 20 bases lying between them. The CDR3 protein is CATLERSSPETQYF. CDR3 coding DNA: TGTGCCACCCTAGAGAGGAGTAGTCCGGAGACCCAGTACTTC. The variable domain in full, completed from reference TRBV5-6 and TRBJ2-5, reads DAGVTQSPTHLIKTRGQQVTLRCSPKSGHDTVSWYQQALGQGPQFIFQYYEEEERQRGNFPDRFSGHQFPNYSSELNVNALLLGDSALYLCATLERSSPETQYFGPGTRLLVL.

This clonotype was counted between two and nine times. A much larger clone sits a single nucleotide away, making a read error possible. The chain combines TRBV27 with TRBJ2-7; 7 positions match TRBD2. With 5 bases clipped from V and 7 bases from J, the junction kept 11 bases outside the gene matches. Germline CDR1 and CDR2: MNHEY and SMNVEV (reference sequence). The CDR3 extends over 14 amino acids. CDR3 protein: CASSPSGIYNEQYF. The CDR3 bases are TGTGCCAGCAGTCCGAGCGGGATCTACAATGAGCAGTACTTC.

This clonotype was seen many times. The CDR3 protein is CASSQSGDRLQETQYF. In DNA, the CDR3 is TGTGCCAGCAGCCAATCTGGGGACAGACTACAAGAGACCCAGTACTTC. V gene TRBV3-1 combines with J gene TRBJ2-5; 7 bases agree with TRBD1. Looked up from germline, CDR1 is LGHDT and CDR2 is YNNKEL (reference sequence). V gave up 2 bases and J gave up 2 bases; unmatched junction bases: 8. The length of the CDR3 is 16 residues.

CDR3 loop: CASSLKGQGTQPQHF. CDR3 DNA: TGTGCCAGCAGTTTAAAGGGACAGGGTACTCAGCCCCAGCATTTT. This sequence joins TRBV27 and TRBJ1-5; 9 positions agree with TRBD1. With V trimmed by 2 bases and J by 6 bases, 5 bases remained unmatched. Per the germline V gene, CDR1 is MNHEY and CDR2 is SMNVEV (reference sequence). This CDR3 spans 15 amino acids.

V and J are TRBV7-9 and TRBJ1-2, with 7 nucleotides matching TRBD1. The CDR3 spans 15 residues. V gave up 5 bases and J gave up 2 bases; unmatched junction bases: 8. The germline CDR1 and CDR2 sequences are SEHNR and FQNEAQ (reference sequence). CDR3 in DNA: TGTGCCAGCAGCCGCGGGACAGTCTCAAACTATGGCTACACCTTC. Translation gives CASSRGTVSNYGYTF.

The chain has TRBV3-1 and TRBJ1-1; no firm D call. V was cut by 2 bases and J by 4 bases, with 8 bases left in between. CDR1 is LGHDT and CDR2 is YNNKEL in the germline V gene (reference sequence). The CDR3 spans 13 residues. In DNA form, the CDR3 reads TGTGCCAGCAGCCAAATATCGGGCACTGAAGCTTTCTTT. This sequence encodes CASSQISGTEAFF.

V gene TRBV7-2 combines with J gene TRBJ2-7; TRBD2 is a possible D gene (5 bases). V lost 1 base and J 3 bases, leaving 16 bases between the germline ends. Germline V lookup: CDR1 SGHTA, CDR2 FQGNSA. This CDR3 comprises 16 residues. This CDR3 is CASSLGLLNVIYEQYF. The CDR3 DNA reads TGTGCCAGCAGCTTAGGACTACTCAACGTGATCTACGAGCAGTACTTC.

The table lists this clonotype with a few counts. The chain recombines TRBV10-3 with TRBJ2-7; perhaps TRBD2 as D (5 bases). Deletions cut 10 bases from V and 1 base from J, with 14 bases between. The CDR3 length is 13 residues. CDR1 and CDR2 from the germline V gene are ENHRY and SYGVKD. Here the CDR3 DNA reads TGTGCCACCGCGGACGGGATATCCTACGAGCAGTACTTC. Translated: CATADGISYEQYF.

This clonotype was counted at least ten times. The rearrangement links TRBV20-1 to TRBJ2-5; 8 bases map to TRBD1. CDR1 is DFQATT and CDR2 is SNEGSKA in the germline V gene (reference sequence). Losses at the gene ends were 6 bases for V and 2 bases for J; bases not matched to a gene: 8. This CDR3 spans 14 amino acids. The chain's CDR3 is CSAPTGEDQETQYF. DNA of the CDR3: TGCAGTGCCCCGACAGGGGAAGATCAAGAGACCCAGTACTTC.

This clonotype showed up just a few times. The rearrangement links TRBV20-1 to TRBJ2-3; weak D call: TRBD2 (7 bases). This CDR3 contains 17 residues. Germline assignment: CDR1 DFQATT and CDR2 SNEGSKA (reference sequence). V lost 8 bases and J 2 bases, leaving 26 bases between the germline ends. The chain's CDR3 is CSWRGRGVNDNTDTQYF. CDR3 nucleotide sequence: TGCAGTTGGAGGGGGAGGGGCGTTAACGATAACACAGATACGCAGTATTTT.

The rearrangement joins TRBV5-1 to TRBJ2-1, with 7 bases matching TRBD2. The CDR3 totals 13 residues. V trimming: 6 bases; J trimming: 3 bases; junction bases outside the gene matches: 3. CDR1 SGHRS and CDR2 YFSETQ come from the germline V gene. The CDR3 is CASTSGDYNEQFF. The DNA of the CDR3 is TGCGCCAGCACTAGCGGAGACTACAATGAGCAGTTCTTC.

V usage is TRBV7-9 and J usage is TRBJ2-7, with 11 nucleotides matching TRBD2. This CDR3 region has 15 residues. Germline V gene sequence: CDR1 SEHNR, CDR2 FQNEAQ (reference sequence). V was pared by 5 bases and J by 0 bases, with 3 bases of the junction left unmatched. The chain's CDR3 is CASSQTSGNSYEQYF. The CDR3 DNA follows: TGTGCCAGCAGCCAGACTAGCGGGAACTCCTACGAGCAGTACTTC.

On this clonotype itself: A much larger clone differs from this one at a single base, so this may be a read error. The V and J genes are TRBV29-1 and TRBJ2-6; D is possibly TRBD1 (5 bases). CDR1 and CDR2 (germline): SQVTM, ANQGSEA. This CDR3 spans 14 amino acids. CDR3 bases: TGCAGCGTCGTCTCGAGCTCTGGGGCCAACGTCCTGATTTTC. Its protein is CSVVSSSGANVLIF.

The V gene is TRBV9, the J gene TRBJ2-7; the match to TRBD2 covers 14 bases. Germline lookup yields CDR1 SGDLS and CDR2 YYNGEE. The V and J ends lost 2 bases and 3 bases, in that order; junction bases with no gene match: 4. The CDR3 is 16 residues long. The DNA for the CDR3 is TGTGCCAGCAGCGTTGGGACTAGCGGGAGTCTCTACGAGCAGTACTTC. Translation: CASSVGTSGSLYEQYF.

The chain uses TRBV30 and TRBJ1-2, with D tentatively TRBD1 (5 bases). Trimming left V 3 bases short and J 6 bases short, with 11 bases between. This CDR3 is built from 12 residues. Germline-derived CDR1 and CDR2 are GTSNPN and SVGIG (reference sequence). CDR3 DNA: TGTGCCTGGAGGGGGGACCGTGATGGCTACACCTTC. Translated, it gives CAWRGDRDGYTF. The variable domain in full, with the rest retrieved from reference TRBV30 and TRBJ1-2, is SQTIHQWPATLVQPVGSPLSLECTVEGTSNPNLYWYRQAAGRGLQLLFYSVGIGQISSEVPQNLSASRPQDRQFILSSKKLLLSDSGFYLCAWRGDRDGYTFGSGTRLTVV.